The 14 T cell receptor beta chains presented below share a single source sample, sequenced in a study of cytomegalovirus exposure and HLA in healthy donors. The PCR employed 60 Vbeta primers together with 13 Jbeta primers. Sequencing used immunoSEQ multiplex PCR; TCRdb keeps in-frame clones, though not all of them. Here the sample spans 110,000 or so clones, approximately 70% being singletons. Sequences were obtained from PBMCs. The receptors were gathered from a woman in her 70s in good health and CMV-seropositive.

The chain employs TRBV19 and TRBJ2-7, with 8 positions matching TRBD1. This CDR3 contains 15 residues. The J segment lost 1 base and the V segment lost 4 bases, leaving 6 bases of the junction unmatched. CDR1 is LNHDA, CDR2 SQIVND, per germline (reference sequence). The CDR3 region is CASSTGQDFSYEQYF. In DNA form, the CDR3 reads TGTGCCAGTAGTACGGGACAGGACTTTTCCTACGAGCAGTACTTC.

This chain joins TRBV4-1 and TRBJ2-7; D unresolved. CDR3 size: 13 residues. Germline-derived CDR1 and CDR2 are MGHRA and YSYEKL. V dropped 0 bases and J dropped 3 bases, with 6 bases sitting between them. CDR3 sequence (DNA): TGCGCCAGCAGCCAAGAACAGCTCTACGAGCAGTACTTC. Protein product: CASSQEQLYEQYF.

The chain recombines TRBV5-1 with TRBJ2-7; possibly TRBD2 for D (6 bases). Trimming took off 4 bases at V and 5 bases at J, with 16 bases between the two ends. This CDR3 is 14 amino acids long. Germline CDR1 is SGHRS and CDR2 is YFSETQ. This chain's CDR3 is CASSRGGNRDEQYF. The CDR3 nucleotides are TGCGCCAGCAGCCGAGGAGGGAATCGGGACGAGCAGTACTTC.

With regard to this clone: The junction differs from germline at one of its ends, possibly a read error. This sequence joins TRBV5-1 and TRBJ2-7; tentatively, D is TRBD1 (5 bases). The CDR3 is 14 amino acids. Germline V gives CDR1 SGHRS, CDR2 YFSETQ. In nucleotides, the CDR3 is TGTGCCAGCAGCTTCTCCCCAGGGTACTACGAGCAGTACTTC. It translates to CASSFSPGYYEQYF.

V is TRBV19 and J is TRBJ1-2, with 8 bases matching TRBD1. Unmatched junction bases numbered 4, after V lost 3 bases and J lost 7 bases. Germline CDR1 reads LNHDA; CDR2 reads SQIVND (reference sequence). This CDR3 spans 13 amino acids. CDR3 sequence (DNA): TGTGCCAGTAGTATTTCAGGGGGCTCTGGCTACACCTTC. It specifies CASSISGGSGYTF. Variable domain in full (rest from reference TRBV19 and TRBJ1-2): DGGITQSPKYLFRKEGQNVTLSCEQNLNHDAMYWYRQDPGQGLRLIYYSQIVNDFQKGDIAEGYSVSREKKESFPLTVTSAQKNPTAFYLCASSISGGSGYTFGSGTRLTVV.

V gene TRBV5-8 combines with J gene TRBJ2-5, with 8 bases fitting TRBD2. Trimming took 2 bases from V and 8 from J; bases not matched to a gene: 11. Germline V gene lookup returns CDR1 SGHTS and CDR2 YDEGEE. The CDR3 extends over 15 amino acids. CDR3 sequence: CASSFLGGGLTTQYF. Here the CDR3 DNA reads TGTGCCAGCAGCTTCCTCGGGGGGGGACTAACAACCCAGTACTTC. The entire variable domain, with the rest obtained from reference TRBV5-8 and TRBJ2-5, is as follows: EAGVTQSPTHLIKTRGQQATLRCSPISGHTSVYWYQQALGLGLQFLLWYDEGEERNRGNFPPRFSGRQFPNYSSELNVNALELEDSALYLCASSFLGGGLTTQYFGPGTRLLVL.

The chain employs TRBV11-2 and TRBJ2-1; 9 bases agree with TRBD2. Germline V gives CDR1 SGHAT, CDR2 FQNNGV. The CDR3 loop spans 15 amino acids. The V and J ends lost 2 bases and 7 bases, in that order; junction bases with no gene match: 6. The chain's CDR3 is CASSLSAGGPNEQFF. The CDR3 nucleotides are TGTGCCAGCAGCTTATCTGCGGGGGGGCCGAATGAGCAGTTCTTC.

In this sample, this clone turned up a few times. V gene TRBV5-1 combines with J gene TRBJ1-3; 9 bases are shared with TRBD1. Germline V gene lookup returns CDR1 SGHRS and CDR2 YFSETQ. V shed 3 bases and J 6 bases; nucleotides not matched to a gene: 10. CDR3 size: 16 residues. DNA of the CDR3: TGCGCCAGCAGCTCCGGACAGGGGACGCCTGAAAACACCATATATTTT. It codes for CASSSGQGTPENTIYF.

The chain links TRBV4-3 to TRBJ2-1; 7 positions match TRBD1. This CDR3 spans 15 amino acids. Germline values: CDR1 LGHNA, CDR2 YSLEER. The V segment lost 0 bases and the J segment 6 bases; nucleotides outside the gene matches: 5. CDR3 nucleotides: TGCGCCAGCAGCCAAGAGGTGAGGGGGCTCAATGAGCAGTTCTTC. This codes for CASSQEVRGLNEQFF.

V usage is TRBV4-1 and J usage is TRBJ1-2; perhaps TRBD1 as D (5 bases). Looked up from germline, CDR1 is MGHRA and CDR2 is YSYEKL. Trimming cost V 3 bases and J 5 bases, with 16 bases left between them. The CDR3 is 15 amino acids. The DNA for the CDR3 is TGCGCCAGCAGCCAGGCCGGGGGGGGAGAATATGGCTACACCTTC. Its translation is CASSQAGGGEYGYTF.

The DNA for the CDR3 is TGTGCCAGCAGTGCCCTGACAGGGATCACCTATAATTCACCCCTCCACTTT. Translating gives CASSALTGITYNSPLHF. The V call is TRBV2, the J call TRBJ1-6; 7 bases agree with TRBD1. After removal of 4 bases from V and 2 bases from J, the junction contained 8 bases not matched to a gene. The CDR3 sequence is 17 residues long. Germline-derived CDR1 and CDR2 are SNHLY and FYNNEI.

This chain uses TRBV6-6 with TRBJ1-1; D gene ambiguous. V lost 5 bases to trimming and J lost 4 bases, with 14 bases between them. Germline CDR1 is MNHNY and CDR2 is SVGAGI (reference sequence). CDR3 length equals 14 residues. The CDR3 spells CASSVEGEGTEAFF. The DNA of the CDR3 is TGTGCCAGCAGTGTTGAGGGCGAGGGCACTGAAGCTTTCTTT.

The CDR3 region is CSGTGQGAQTQYF. As DNA, the CDR3 is TGCAGCGGGACGGGACAGGGGGCACAGACCCAGTACTTC. The chain combines TRBV29-1 with TRBJ2-5, with TRBD1 identical over 12 bases. The CDR3 is 13 residues long. CDR1 and CDR2 (germline): SQVTM, ANQGSEA. V was clipped by 7 bases and J by 6 bases; unmatched bases: 6.

There are a few counts of this clone. This chain links TRBV2 with TRBJ2-6; no clear D gene. From germline, CDR1 is SNHLY and CDR2 FYNNEI. The CDR3 length is 15 residues. Trimming removed 1 base at V and 2 bases at J, with 6 bases between. The CDR3 sequence is CASSEEATGANVLTF. CDR3 nucleotide sequence: TGTGCCAGCAGTGAAGAAGCAACTGGGGCCAACGTCCTGACTTTC.